This entry lists 16 T cell receptor beta chains sequenced from one sample in a study of control samples from healthy donors and cancer patients. Sequenced by immunoSEQ multiplex PCR; TCRdb stores in-frame clones only, minus some. Of around 130,000 clones listed, roughly 91% are singletons. Specimen: PBMCs. These receptors all come from a man aged 50-59 years with head and neck cancer.

The chain couples TRBV28 to TRBJ2-5; 7 bases agree with TRBD2. Germline values: CDR1 MDHEN, CDR2 SYDVKM. V dropped 6 bases and J dropped 2; count of bases not matched to a gene: 6. The CDR3 spans 14 residues. The CDR3 DNA reads as TGTGCCAGCAGCCCCCTCGGGGGGCAAGAGACCCAGTACTTC. Its protein is CASSPLGGQETQYF. The entire variable domain, with the rest obtained from reference TRBV28 and TRBJ2-5, is as follows: DVKVTQSSRYLVKRTGEKVFLECVQDMDHENMFWYRQDPGLGLRLIYFSYDVKMKEKGDIPEGYSVSREKKERFSLILESASTNQTSMYLCASSPLGGQETQYFGPGTRLLVL.

The chain uses TRBV3-1 (or the pseudogene TRBV3-2) and TRBJ2-3; D gene uncertain. The V end lost 3 bases, the J end lost 7 bases, and 8 bases lay between the germline ends. The germline V gene has CDR1 LGHDT and CDR2 YNNKEL (reference sequence). The CDR3 runs to 12 residues. In DNA form, the CDR3 reads TGTGCCAGCAGCCAGTGGGCAAATACGCAGTATTTT. It specifies CASSQWANTQYF.

The gene calls are TRBV5-1 and TRBJ2-2, with 8 bases fitting TRBD2. The CDR3 loop spans 14 amino acids. Per germline, CDR1 SGHRS and CDR2 YFSETQ. The ends lost 4 bases at V and 6 bases at J; junction bases unmatched: 5. The DNA for the CDR3 is TGCGCCAGCAGCCCGGGGGGGCAGTCCGGGGAGCTGTTTTTT. Its translation is CASSPGGQSGELFF.

V is TRBV6-5 and J is TRBJ1-6, with unresolved D. Trimming pared 7 bases from V and 5 bases from J, leaving 9 bases between. CDR3 length: 13 amino acids. Germline V gene data show CDR1 as MNHEY and CDR2 as SVGAGI. The CDR3 region is CASTGGDNSPLHF. The DNA of the CDR3 is TGTGCCAGCACTGGTGGAGATAATTCACCCCTCCACTTT.

The chain uses TRBV19 and TRBJ2-7; the match to TRBD1 covers 8 bases. With V trimmed by 4 bases and J by 6 bases, 11 bases remained unmatched. Germline assignment: CDR1 LNHDA and CDR2 SQIVND (reference sequence). The CDR3 contains 15 residues. CDR3 sequence (DNA): TGTGCCAGTAGTACCCGGGACAGGTGGTTAGGCGAGCAGTACTTC. This codes for CASSTRDRWLGEQYF.

This sequence joins TRBV7-3 and TRBJ2-3; 8 nucleotides match TRBD2. From germline, CDR1 is SGHTA and CDR2 FQGTGA. The CDR3 extends over 15 amino acids. V shed 5 bases and J 1 base; nucleotides not matched to a gene: 5. In DNA form, the CDR3 reads TGTGCCAGCAGCCCCTTCGGGGGGGGCACAGATACGCAGTATTTT. Protein: CASSPFGGGTDTQYF.

This sequence joins TRBV19 and TRBJ1-2, with a weak D call TRBD1 (5 bases). V was pared by 3 bases and J by 5 bases, with 10 bases between. Germline CDR1 LNHDA, CDR2 SQIVND (reference sequence). The CDR3 spans 13 residues. This CDR3 is CASSIEGRYGYTF. The CDR3 nucleotides read TGTGCCAGTAGTATCGAGGGGAGGTATGGCTACACCTTC.

V is TRBV9 and J is TRBJ2-5; D call uncertain. The CDR3 contains 14 residues. Germline lookup yields CDR1 SGDLS and CDR2 YYNGEE. Trimming removed 0 bases at V and 1 base at J, with 7 bases between. CDR3 loop: CASSVGESQETQYF. DNA of the CDR3: TGTGCCAGCAGCGTAGGAGAGTCCCAAGAGACCCAGTACTTC. Together with reference TRBV9 and TRBJ2-5, the CDR3 gives the full variable domain: DSGVTQTPKHLITATGQRVTLRCSPRSGDLSVYWYQQSLDQGLQFLIQYYNGEERAKGNILERFSAQQFPDLHSELNLSSLELGDSALYFCASSVGESQETQYFGPGTRLLVL.

The rearrangement uses TRBV5-1 and TRBJ2-2; no clear D gene. Germline V lookup: CDR1 SGHRS, CDR2 YFSETQ. Trimming removed 3 bases from V and 7 bases from J, with 16 bases in between. This CDR3 is built from 15 residues. CDR3 nucleotides: TGCGCCAGCAGCTCCGTCGCGGCCGGAATCGGGGAGCTGTTTTTT. It yields the protein CASSSVAAGIGELFF.

The V gene is TRBV18, the J gene TRBJ1-3, with 8 bases matching TRBD1. The germline CDR1 and CDR2 sequences are KGHSH and LQKENI. V shed 4 bases, J shed 2 bases, and the junction held 4 bases outside the gene matches. The CDR3 contains 15 residues. CDR3 DNA: TGTGCCAGCTCACTCCGGACAGGGACTGGAAACACCATATATTTT. This encodes CASSLRTGTGNTIYF.

Here the CDR3 reads CASSSAGSYEQYF. The CDR3 DNA reads as TGTGCCAGCAGTTCGGCGGGGTCCTACGAGCAGTACTTC. The chain uses TRBV7-8 and TRBJ2-7; possible D gene TRBD2, 6 bases. With 6 bases removed from V and 1 base from J, the gap between germline ends came to 10 bases. Per the germline V gene, CDR1 is SGHVS and CDR2 is FQNEAQ. The CDR3 runs 13 residues.

The chain is built from TRBV30 and TRBJ2-7; no definite D call. V was pared by 0 bases and J by 0 bases, with 9 bases between. Germline values: CDR1 GTSNPN, CDR2 SVGIG (reference sequence). The CDR3 runs to 14 residues. This CDR3 reads CAWSVQHGSYEQYF. Here the CDR3 DNA reads TGTGCCTGGAGTGTACAACACGGCTCCTACGAGCAGTACTTC.

The chain recombines TRBV7-2 with TRBJ2-5; maybe TRBD2 (6 bases). CDR3 length equals 15 residues. Trimming cost V 1 base and J 2 bases, with 11 bases left between them. Germline CDR1 and CDR2: SGHTA and FQGNSA. DNA for the CDR3: TGTGCCAGCAGCTTAGGCACGGGGGTTCAAGAGACCCAGTACTTC. Translating gives CASSLGTGVQETQYF.

V and J are TRBV2 and TRBJ1-2, with D unclear. Germline lookup yields CDR1 SNHLY and CDR2 FYNNEI. V was trimmed by 5 bases and J by 3 bases, leaving 10 bases between them. The CDR3 runs 13 residues. CDR3 bases: TGTGCCAGCAGTTTGGGCCAGTACTATGGCTACACCTTC. Its protein is CASSLGQYYGYTF.

This clone is a singleton in its sample. The chain combines TRBV6-2 or TRBV6-3 with TRBJ2-2; D ambiguous. V lost 6 bases to trimming and J lost 1 base, with 9 bases between them. CDR3 length: 14 residues. The germline gives CDR1 MNHEY, CDR2 SVGEGT. The CDR3 nucleotides are TGTGCCAGCAGCTCGGCTGGGAACACCGGGGAGCTGTTTTTT. It yields the protein CASSSAGNTGELFF.

The chain is built from TRBV3-1 (or the pseudogene TRBV3-2) and TRBJ2-2; 8 bases map to TRBD2. The germline V gene has CDR1 LGHDT and CDR2 YNNKEL (reference sequence). With 8 bases clipped from V and 6 bases from J, the junction kept 2 bases outside the gene matches. This CDR3 contains 12 residues. The CDR3 DNA follows: TGTGCCAGCCAGCGGGGGTCCGGGGAGCTGTTTTTT. Its protein is CASQRGSGELFF.